Listed below are T cell receptor beta chains from one sample, sequenced in a study of CD8+ T cells in alopecia areata. The protocol was immunoSEQ multiplex PCR, while the TCRdb copy is restricted to in-frame clones and leaves out a portion. The sample includes around 140,000 clones, about 88% of them seen just once. The starting material was CD8+ T cells sorted from blood, obtained at week 4, from a patient treated with tofacitinib. The source of these receptors is a human donor with alopecia areata. The CDR3 runs from the conserved cysteine through the conserved F or W. D genes are given only for firm matches. Size tells how often a clone was seen (once, few, many) or the class of an expanded clone, and some rows leave it out.

D gene: TRBD2
CDR3 length: 15
V gene: TRBV4-1
J gene: TRBJ2-7
clone size: once
CDR3 DNA: TGCGCCAGCAGCCAAGTAGCGGGAGGGCCCTACGAGCAGTACTTC
CDR3 protein: CASSQVAGGPYEQYF

D gene: NA
CDR3 length: 12
V gene: TRBV11-3
J gene: TRBJ2-1
clone size: NA
CDR3 DNA: TGTGCCAGCAGCTTAGACCAAGTTGAGCAGTTCTTC
CDR3 protein: CASSLDQVEQFF

D gene: NA
CDR3 length: 13
V gene: TRBV29-1
J gene: TRBJ2-7
clone size: NA
CDR3 DNA: TGCAGCGTAAGGGGGGGATCAAGCTACGAGCAGTACTTC
CDR3 protein: CSVRGGSSYEQYF

D gene: TRBD1
CDR3 length: 13
V gene: TRBV7-8
J gene: TRBJ2-7
clone size: NA
CDR3 DNA: TGTGCCAGCAGCCCGGGACAGGACTACGAGCAGTACTTC
CDR3 protein: CASSPGQDYEQYF

D gene: NA
CDR3 length: 15
V gene: TRBV7-2
J gene: TRBJ2-1
clone size: NA
CDR3 DNA: TGTGCCAGCAGCTTGGGTCCTAGCGACTACAATGAGCAGTTCTTC
CDR3 protein: CASSLGPSDYNEQFF

D gene: TRBD2
CDR3 length: 12
V gene: TRBV30
J gene: TRBJ2-1
clone size: NA
CDR3 DNA: TGTGCCTGGAGTACCATAGCGGGGGAGCAGTTCTTC
CDR3 protein: CAWSTIAGEQFF

D gene: NA
CDR3 length: 10
V gene: TRBV9
J gene: TRBJ2-1
clone size: NA
CDR3 DNA: TGTGCCAGCAGCGGAAATGAGCAGTTCTTC
CDR3 protein: CASSGNEQFF

D gene: NA
CDR3 length: 13
V gene: TRBV29-1
J gene: TRBJ2-7
clone size: few
CDR3 DNA: TGCAGCGTTATGACGGGAGAGAACTACGAGCAGTACTTC
CDR3 protein: CSVMTGENYEQYF

D gene: TRBD1
CDR3 length: 14
V gene: TRBV5-1
J gene: TRBJ2-7
clone size: NA
CDR3 DNA: TGCGCCAGCAGCCATACCGGGACAGACTACGAGCAGTACTTC
CDR3 protein: CASSHTGTDYEQYF

D gene: NA
CDR3 length: 13
V gene: TRBV5-6
J gene: TRBJ2-2
clone size: NA
CDR3 DNA: TGTGCCAGCAGCTTTCTGCGCACCGGGGAGCTGTTTTTT
CDR3 protein: CASSFLRTGELFF

D gene: NA
CDR3 length: 16
V gene: TRBV2
J gene: TRBJ2-2
clone size: NA
CDR3 DNA: TGTGCCAGCAGTCCTCGACTTAAGATAATTACCGGGGAGCTGTTTTTT
CDR3 protein: CASSPRLKIITGELFF

D gene: NA
CDR3 length: 13
V gene: TRBV6-5
J gene: TRBJ2-1
clone size: NA
CDR3 DNA: TGTGCCAGCAGTTACTCTGAAGTGTATGAGCAGTTCTTC
CDR3 protein: CASSYSEVYEQFF

D gene: TRBD2
CDR3 length: 13
V gene: TRBV13
J gene: TRBJ2-7
clone size: NA
CDR3 DNA: TGTGCCAGCAGCTCCGGACTAGCGGGCGAGCAGTACTTC
CDR3 protein: CASSSGLAGEQYF

D gene: NA
CDR3 length: 14
V gene: TRBV29-1
J gene: TRBJ2-3
clone size: NA
CDR3 DNA: TGCAGCGTTGAACGAATCGATGCTCCCGATACGCAGTATTTT
CDR3 protein: CSVERIDAPDTQYF

D gene: NA
CDR3 length: 11
V gene: TRBV27
J gene: TRBJ2-7
clone size: NA
CDR3 DNA: TGTGCCAGCAGTTGGGGTTACGAGCAGTACTTC
CDR3 protein: CASSWGYEQYF

D gene: TRBD2
CDR3 length: 14
V gene: TRBV29-1
J gene: TRBJ2-1
clone size: NA
CDR3 DNA: TGCAGCGTAATTGATGCGGGAGCTATCAATGAGCAGTTCTTC
CDR3 protein: CSVIDAGAINEQFF

D gene: TRBD1
CDR3 length: 16
V gene: TRBV4-1
J gene: TRBJ2-7
clone size: NA
CDR3 DNA: TGCGCCAGCAGCCAAGACGTAGAGGCAGGGGGCTACGAGCAGTACTTC
CDR3 protein: CASSQDVEAGGYEQYF

D gene: NA
CDR3 length: 14
V gene: TRBV4-1
J gene: TRBJ1-2
clone size: NA
CDR3 DNA: TGCGCCAGCAGCCAAGAACCGGGGGTCGATGGCTACACCTTC
CDR3 protein: CASSQEPGVDGYTF

D gene: TRBD2
CDR3 length: 13
V gene: TRBV6-5
J gene: TRBJ2-5
clone size: once
CDR3 DNA: TGTGCCAGCGGGCTAGCGGGAGTGGAGACCCAGTACTTC
CDR3 protein: CASGLAGVETQYF

D gene: TRBD1
CDR3 length: 16
V gene: TRBV11-1
J gene: TRBJ1-2
clone size: NA
CDR3 DNA: TGTGCCAGCAGCCAGACCCGGGACAGGGAGCGCTATGGCTACACCTTC
CDR3 protein: CASSQTRDRERYGYTF

D gene: NA
CDR3 length: 11
V gene: TRBV2
J gene: TRBJ1-2
clone size: NA
CDR3 DNA: TGTGCCAGCAGGGACTACCTTGGCTACACCTTC
CDR3 protein: CASRDYLGYTF

D gene: NA
CDR3 length: 14
V gene: TRBV27
J gene: TRBJ2-7
clone size: NA
CDR3 DNA: TGTGCCAGCGTACCGGGCCACAACGGCAACGAGCAGTACTTC
CDR3 protein: CASVPGHNGNEQYF

D gene: TRBD2
CDR3 length: 18
V gene: TRBV4-1
J gene: TRBJ2-7
clone size: NA
CDR3 DNA: TGCGCCAGCAGTCACCACGGGACAGCTAGCGGGAGTAGCTACGAGCAGTACTTC
CDR3 protein: CASSHHGTASGSSYEQYF

D gene: NA
CDR3 length: 16
V gene: TRBV19
J gene: TRBJ2-7
clone size: NA
CDR3 DNA: TGTGCCAGTAGTATCGAGATCAACAGGGTAGGGGACGAGCAGTACTTC
CDR3 protein: CASSIEINRVGDEQYF

D gene: NA
CDR3 length: 10
V gene: TRBV30
J gene: TRBJ2-1
clone size: once
CDR3 DNA: TGTGCCGGAGGGGCGGAAGAGCAGTTCTTC
CDR3 protein: CAGGAEEQFF

D gene: TRBD2
CDR3 length: 19
V gene: TRBV5-1
J gene: TRBJ2-2
clone size: NA
CDR3 DNA: TGCGCCAGCAGCCCCGAGGGTACTAGCGGGAGGTGGAACACCGGGGAGCTGTTTTTT
CDR3 protein: CASSPEGTSGRWNTGELFF

D gene: NA
CDR3 length: 15
V gene: TRBV6-6
J gene: TRBJ2-6
clone size: NA
CDR3 DNA: TGTGCCACCCGCTGGGCACTCTCTGGGGCCAACGTCCTGACTTTC
CDR3 protein: CATRWALSGANVLTF

D gene: NA
CDR3 length: 15
V gene: TRBV27
J gene: TRBJ2-1
clone size: NA
CDR3 DNA: TGTGCCAGCAGTTTAGTCTTATCTGCCTACAATGAGCAGTTCTTC
CDR3 protein: CASSLVLSAYNEQFF

D gene: NA
CDR3 length: 16
V gene: TRBV15
J gene: TRBJ2-1
clone size: NA
CDR3 DNA: TGTGCCACCAGCAGAGAAGGGGACACGGCCTACAATGAGCAGTTCTTC
CDR3 protein: CATSREGDTAYNEQFF

D gene: NA
CDR3 length: 12
V gene: TRBV7-9
J gene: TRBJ2-7
clone size: NA
CDR3 DNA: TGTGCCAGCAGCCCCAGCTCCTACGAGCAGTACTTC
CDR3 protein: CASSPSSYEQYF

D gene: NA
CDR3 length: 13
V gene: TRBV11-2
J gene: TRBJ2-7
clone size: NA
CDR3 DNA: TGTGCCAGCAGCTTAGTGGACCCCTACGAGCAGTACTTC
CDR3 protein: CASSLVDPYEQYF

D gene: NA
CDR3 length: 12
V gene: TRBV7-9
J gene: TRBJ2-1
clone size: once
CDR3 DNA: TGTGCCAGCAGCCAGTCCCACAATGAGCAGTTCTTC
CDR3 protein: CASSQSHNEQFF

D gene: TRBD2
CDR3 length: 15
V gene: TRBV6-5
J gene: TRBJ2-1
clone size: NA
CDR3 DNA: TGTGCCAGCACTCTAGCGGGGGGGCCCTACAATGAGCAGTTCTTC
CDR3 protein: CASTLAGGPYNEQFF

D gene: TRBD2
CDR3 length: 14
V gene: TRBV13
J gene: TRBJ2-1
clone size: NA
CDR3 DNA: TGTGCCAGCAGCCCAGCGGGAACCTACAATGAGCAGTTCTTC
CDR3 protein: CASSPAGTYNEQFF

D gene: NA
CDR3 length: 13
V gene: TRBV29-1
J gene: TRBJ2-7
clone size: NA
CDR3 DNA: TGCAGCGCCGGCGACGGACTCTCCTACGAGCAGTACTTC
CDR3 protein: CSAGDGLSYEQYF

D gene: NA
CDR3 length: 13
V gene: TRBV10-2
J gene: TRBJ1-1
clone size: NA
CDR3 DNA: TGCGCCAGCGGCACAGGGCTAAACACTGAAGCTTTCTTT
CDR3 protein: CASGTGLNTEAFF

D gene: TRBD2
CDR3 length: 14
V gene: TRBV7-3
J gene: TRBJ2-1
clone size: NA
CDR3 DNA: TGTGCCAGCAGCTTCACCGGGACTACTGATGAGCAGTTCTTC
CDR3 protein: CASSFTGTTDEQFF

D gene: NA
CDR3 length: 17
V gene: TRBV5-1
J gene: TRBJ2-2
clone size: NA
CDR3 DNA: TGCGCCAGCAGCTTGGGACGTGCAGGCTTAGGCACCGGGGAGCTGTTTTTT
CDR3 protein: CASSLGRAGLGTGELFF

D gene: NA
CDR3 length: 14
V gene: TRBV18
J gene: TRBJ2-7
clone size: NA
CDR3 DNA: TGTGCCAGCTCGCATTCAGGGGAGAGCTACGAGCAGTACTTC
CDR3 protein: CASSHSGESYEQYF

D gene: NA
CDR3 length: 15
V gene: TRBV7-9
J gene: TRBJ2-7
clone size: NA
CDR3 DNA: TGTGCCAGCAGCTCGCCTCGCTCATCGCCCTACGAGCAGTACTTC
CDR3 protein: CASSSPRSSPYEQYF

D gene: TRBD1
CDR3 length: 21
V gene: TRBV30
J gene: TRBJ1-1
clone size: once
CDR3 DNA: TGTGCCTGGTCCAGGGCCAGTGCGGGACAGGGGGCGGCTAGGCTTAACACTGAAGCTTTCTTT
CDR3 protein: CAWSRASAGQGAARLNTEAFF

D gene: NA
CDR3 length: 12
V gene: TRBV29-1
J gene: TRBJ1-1
clone size: NA
CDR3 DNA: TGCAGCGTCTGGGGCCCGGGCACTGAAGCTTTCTTT
CDR3 protein: CSVWGPGTEAFF

D gene: NA
CDR3 length: 13
V gene: TRBV30
J gene: TRBJ2-7
clone size: NA
CDR3 DNA: TGTGCCTGGACCCCTGACAGCTCCTACGAGCAGTACTTC
CDR3 protein: CAWTPDSSYEQYF

D gene: NA
CDR3 length: 14
V gene: TRBV14
J gene: TRBJ2-7
clone size: NA
CDR3 DNA: TGTGCCAGCAGCCATGAATCTAACTTCTACGAGCAGTACTTC
CDR3 protein: CASSHESNFYEQYF

D gene: NA
CDR3 length: 14
V gene: TRBV4-1
J gene: TRBJ2-7
clone size: NA
CDR3 DNA: TGCGCCAGCAGCCAAGATGCAGGGGTCTACGAGCAGTACTTC
CDR3 protein: CASSQDAGVYEQYF

D gene: NA
CDR3 length: 15
V gene: TRBV9
J gene: TRBJ1-6
clone size: NA
CDR3 DNA: TGTGCCAGCAGCGTAGTTGGGGTAGGTGATTCACCCCTCCACTTT
CDR3 protein: CASSVVGVGDSPLHF

D gene: NA
CDR3 length: 16
V gene: TRBV4-1
J gene: TRBJ2-6
clone size: NA
CDR3 DNA: TGCGCCAGCAGCCAAGTTGCTCAATCTGGGGCCAACGTCCTGACTTTC
CDR3 protein: CASSQVAQSGANVLTF

D gene: NA
CDR3 length: 11
V gene: TRBV5-1
J gene: TRBJ1-1
clone size: few
CDR3 DNA: TGCGCCAGCAGCTTGGGCACTGAAGCTTTCTTT
CDR3 protein: CASSLGTEAFF

D gene: NA
CDR3 length: 12
V gene: TRBV27
J gene: TRBJ2-7
clone size: NA
CDR3 DNA: TGTGCCAGCAGTTCCTCTCCCTACGAGCAGTACTTC
CDR3 protein: CASSSSPYEQYF